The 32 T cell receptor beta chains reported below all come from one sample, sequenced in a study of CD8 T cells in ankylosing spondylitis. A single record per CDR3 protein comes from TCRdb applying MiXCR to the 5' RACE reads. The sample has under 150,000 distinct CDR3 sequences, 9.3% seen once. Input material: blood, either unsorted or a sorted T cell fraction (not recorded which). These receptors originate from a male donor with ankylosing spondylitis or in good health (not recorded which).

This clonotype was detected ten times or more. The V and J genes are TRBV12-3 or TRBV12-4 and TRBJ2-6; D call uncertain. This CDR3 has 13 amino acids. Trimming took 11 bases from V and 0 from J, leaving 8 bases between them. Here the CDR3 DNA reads TGTGCCGGTTGGGACTCTGGGGCCAACGTCCTGACTTTC. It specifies CAGWDSGANVLTF.

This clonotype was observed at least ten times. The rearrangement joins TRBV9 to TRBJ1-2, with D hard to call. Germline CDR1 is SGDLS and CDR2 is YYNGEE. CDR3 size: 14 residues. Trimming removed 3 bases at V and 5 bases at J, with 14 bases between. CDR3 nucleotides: TGTGCCAGCAGCGGGATAAACCTGGGGTATGGCTACACCTTC. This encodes CASSGINLGYGYTF.

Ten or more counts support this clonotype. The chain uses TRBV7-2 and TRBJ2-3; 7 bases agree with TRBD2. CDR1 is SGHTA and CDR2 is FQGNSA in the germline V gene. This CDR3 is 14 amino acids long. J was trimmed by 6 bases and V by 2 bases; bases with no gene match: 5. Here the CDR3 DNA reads TGTGCCAGCAGCTTATCCGGGGGGAGCGATACGCAGTATTTT. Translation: CASSLSGGSDTQYF.

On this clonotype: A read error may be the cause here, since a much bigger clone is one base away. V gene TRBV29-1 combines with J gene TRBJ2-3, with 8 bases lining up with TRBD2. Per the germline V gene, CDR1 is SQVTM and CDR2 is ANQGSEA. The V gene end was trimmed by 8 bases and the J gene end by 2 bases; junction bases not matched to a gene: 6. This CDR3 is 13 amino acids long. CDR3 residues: CSHGGGYTDTQYF. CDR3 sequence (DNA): TGCAGCCATGGCGGGGGGTACACAGATACGCAGTATTTT.

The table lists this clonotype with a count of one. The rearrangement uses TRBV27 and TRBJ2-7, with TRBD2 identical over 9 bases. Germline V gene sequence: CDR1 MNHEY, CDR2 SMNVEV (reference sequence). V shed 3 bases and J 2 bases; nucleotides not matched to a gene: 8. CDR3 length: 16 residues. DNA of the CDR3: TGTGCCAGCAGTTTCGGACCTGGACTAGCGACCTACGAGCAGTACTTC. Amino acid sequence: CASSFGPGLATYEQYF.

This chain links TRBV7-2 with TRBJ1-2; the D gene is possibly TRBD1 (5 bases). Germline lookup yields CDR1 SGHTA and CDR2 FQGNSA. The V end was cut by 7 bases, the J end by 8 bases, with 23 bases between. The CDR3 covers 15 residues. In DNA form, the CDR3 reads TGTGCCAGCACCCTCACCGGGACTGTTAACTGGGGCTACACCTTC. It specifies CASTLTGTVNWGYTF.

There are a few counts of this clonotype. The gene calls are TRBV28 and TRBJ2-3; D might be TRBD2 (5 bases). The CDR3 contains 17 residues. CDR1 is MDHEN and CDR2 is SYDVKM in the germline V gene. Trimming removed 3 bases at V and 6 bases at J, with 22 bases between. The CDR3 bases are TGTGCCAGCAGTTTCCCGGTGGGAGCCCCTAGCTCTGATACGCAGTATTTT. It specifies CASSFPVGAPSSDTQYF.

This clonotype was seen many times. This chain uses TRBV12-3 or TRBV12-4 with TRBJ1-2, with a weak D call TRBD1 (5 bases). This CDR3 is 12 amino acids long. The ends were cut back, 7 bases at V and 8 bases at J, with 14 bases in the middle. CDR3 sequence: CASTSGTAGYTF. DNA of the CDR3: TGTGCCAGCACTTCCGGGACTGCCGGCTACACCTTC.

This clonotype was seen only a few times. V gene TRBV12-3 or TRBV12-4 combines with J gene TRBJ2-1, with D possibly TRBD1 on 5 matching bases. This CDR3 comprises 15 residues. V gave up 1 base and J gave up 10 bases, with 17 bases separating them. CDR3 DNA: TGTGCCAGCAGTTTAGGGGGCCTGACCCACAGGGAGCAGTTCTTC. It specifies CASSLGGLTHREQFF.

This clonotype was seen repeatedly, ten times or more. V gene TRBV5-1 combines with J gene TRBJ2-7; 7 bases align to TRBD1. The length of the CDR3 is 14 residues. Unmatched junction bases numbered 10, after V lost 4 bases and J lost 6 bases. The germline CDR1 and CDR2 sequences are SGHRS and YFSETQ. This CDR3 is CASSRDSPNLEQYF. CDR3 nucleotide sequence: TGCGCCAGCAGCCGGGACAGCCCAAACCTCGAGCAGTACTTC.

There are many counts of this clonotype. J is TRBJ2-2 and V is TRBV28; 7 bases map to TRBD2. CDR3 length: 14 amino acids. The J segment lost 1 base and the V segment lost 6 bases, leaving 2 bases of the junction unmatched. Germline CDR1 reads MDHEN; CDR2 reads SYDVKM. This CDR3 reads CASSPSGNTGELFF. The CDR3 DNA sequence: TGTGCCAGCAGCCCTAGCGGGAACACCGGGGAGCTGTTTTTT.

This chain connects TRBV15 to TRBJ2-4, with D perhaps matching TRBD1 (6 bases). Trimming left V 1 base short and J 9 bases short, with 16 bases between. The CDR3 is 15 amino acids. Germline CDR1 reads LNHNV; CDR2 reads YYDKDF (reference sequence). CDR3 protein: CATSRVLTGSGIQYF. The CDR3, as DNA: TGTGCCACCAGCAGAGTTTTAACAGGGTCTGGCATTCAGTACTTC.

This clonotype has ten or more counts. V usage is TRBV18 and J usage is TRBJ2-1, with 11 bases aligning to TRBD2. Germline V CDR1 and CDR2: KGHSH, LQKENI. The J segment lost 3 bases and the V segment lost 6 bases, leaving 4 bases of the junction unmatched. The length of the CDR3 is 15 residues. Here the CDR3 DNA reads TGTGCCAGCTCCCCGACTAGCGGGATCTACAATGAGCAGTTCTTC. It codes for CASSPTSGIYNEQFF.

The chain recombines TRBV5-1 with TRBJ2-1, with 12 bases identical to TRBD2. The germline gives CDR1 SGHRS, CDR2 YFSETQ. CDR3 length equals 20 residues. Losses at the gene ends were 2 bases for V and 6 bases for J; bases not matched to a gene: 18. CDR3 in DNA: TGCGCCAGCAGCTTAACCGGGACTAGCGGGTCCACGATGGGGGGCAATGAGCAGTTCTTC. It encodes CASSLTGTSGSTMGGNEQFF.

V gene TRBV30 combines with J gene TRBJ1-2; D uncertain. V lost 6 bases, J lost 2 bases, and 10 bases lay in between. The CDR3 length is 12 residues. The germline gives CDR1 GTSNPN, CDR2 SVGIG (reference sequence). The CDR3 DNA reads TGTGCCTGCGCTACACTGAACTATGGCTACACCTTC. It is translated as CACATLNYGYTF. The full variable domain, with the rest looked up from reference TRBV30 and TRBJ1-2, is SQTIHQWPATLVQPVGSPLSLECTVEGTSNPNLYWYRQAAGRGLQLLFYSVGIGQISSEVPQNLSASRPQDRQFILSSKKLLLSDSGFYLCACATLNYGYTFGSGTRLTVV.

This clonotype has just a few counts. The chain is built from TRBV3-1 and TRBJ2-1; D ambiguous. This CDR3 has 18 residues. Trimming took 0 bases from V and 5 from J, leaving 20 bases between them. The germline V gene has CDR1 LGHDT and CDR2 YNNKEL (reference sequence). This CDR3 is CASSQDKSVGFLNNEQFF. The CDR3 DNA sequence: TGTGCCAGCAGCCAAGATAAGTCCGTCGGTTTTCTAAACAATGAGCAGTTCTTC.

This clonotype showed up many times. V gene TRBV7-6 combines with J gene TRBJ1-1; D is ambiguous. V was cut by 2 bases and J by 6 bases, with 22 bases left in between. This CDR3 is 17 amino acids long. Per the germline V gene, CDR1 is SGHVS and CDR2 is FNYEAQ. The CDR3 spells CASSLTPTAATSAEAFF. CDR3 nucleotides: TGTGCCAGCAGCTTAACCCCCACGGCCGCGACCAGCGCTGAAGCTTTCTTT.

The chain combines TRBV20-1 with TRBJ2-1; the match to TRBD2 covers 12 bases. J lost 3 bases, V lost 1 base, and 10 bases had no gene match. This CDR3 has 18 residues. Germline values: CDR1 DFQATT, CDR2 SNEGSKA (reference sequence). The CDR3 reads CSARVRSSGRAFYNEQFF. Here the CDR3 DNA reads TGCAGTGCTAGAGTTCGTTCTAGCGGGAGGGCCTTCTACAATGAGCAGTTCTTC.

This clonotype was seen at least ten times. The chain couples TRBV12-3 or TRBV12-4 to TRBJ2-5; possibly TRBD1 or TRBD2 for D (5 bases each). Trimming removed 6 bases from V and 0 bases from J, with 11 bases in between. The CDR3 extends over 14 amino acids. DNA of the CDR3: TGTGCCAGCAGCCGGGGCAGGTACCAAGAGACCCAGTACTTC. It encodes CASSRGRYQETQYF.

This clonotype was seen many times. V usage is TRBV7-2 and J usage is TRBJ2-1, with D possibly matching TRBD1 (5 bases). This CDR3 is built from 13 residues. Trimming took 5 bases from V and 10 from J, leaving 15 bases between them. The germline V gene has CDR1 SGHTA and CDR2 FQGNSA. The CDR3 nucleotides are TGTGCCAGCAGCCAGGGTCATATGAGAGAGCAGTTCTTC. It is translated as CASSQGHMREQFF.

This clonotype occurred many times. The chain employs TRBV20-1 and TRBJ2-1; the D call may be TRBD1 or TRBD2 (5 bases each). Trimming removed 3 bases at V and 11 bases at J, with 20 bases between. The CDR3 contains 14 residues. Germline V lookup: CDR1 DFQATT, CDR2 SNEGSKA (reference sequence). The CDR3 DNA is TGCAGTGCTAGCGGGGCTCTAGAGATCCGAAAGCAGTTCTTC. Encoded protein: CSASGALEIRKQFF.

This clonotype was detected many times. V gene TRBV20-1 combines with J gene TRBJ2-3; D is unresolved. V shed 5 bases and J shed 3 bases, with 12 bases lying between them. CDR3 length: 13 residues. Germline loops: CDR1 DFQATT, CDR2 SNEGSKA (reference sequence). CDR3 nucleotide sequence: TGCAGTGCTCTCGGTTTGGGGACAGATACGCAGTATTTT. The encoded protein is CSALGLGTDTQYF.

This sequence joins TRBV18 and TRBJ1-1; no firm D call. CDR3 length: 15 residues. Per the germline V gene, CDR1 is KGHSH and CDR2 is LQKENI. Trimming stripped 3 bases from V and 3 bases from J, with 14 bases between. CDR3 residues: CASSPGGLRDTEAFF. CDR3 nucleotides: TGTGCCAGCTCACCGGGAGGGCTTAGGGACACTGAAGCTTTCTTT.

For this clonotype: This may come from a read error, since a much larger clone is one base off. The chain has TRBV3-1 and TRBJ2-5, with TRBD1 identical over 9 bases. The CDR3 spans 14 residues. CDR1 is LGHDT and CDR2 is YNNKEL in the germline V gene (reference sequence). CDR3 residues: CASGQGTGQETQYF. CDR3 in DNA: TGTGCCAGCGGCCAAGGGACAGGGCAAGAGACCCAGTACTTC.

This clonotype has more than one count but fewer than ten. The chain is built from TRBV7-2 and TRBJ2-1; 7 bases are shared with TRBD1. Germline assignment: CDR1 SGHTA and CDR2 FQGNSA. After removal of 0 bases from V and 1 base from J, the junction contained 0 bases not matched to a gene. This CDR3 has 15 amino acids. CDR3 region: CASSLAQGSYNEQFF. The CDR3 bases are TGTGCCAGCAGCTTAGCACAGGGGTCCTACAATGAGCAGTTCTTC. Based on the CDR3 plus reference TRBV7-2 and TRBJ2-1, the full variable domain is GAGVSQSPSNKVTEKGKDVELRCDPISGHTALYWYRQSLGQGLEFLIYFQGNSAPDKSGLPSDRFSAERTGGSVSTLTIQRTQQEDSAVYLCASSLAQGSYNEQFFGPGTRLTVL.

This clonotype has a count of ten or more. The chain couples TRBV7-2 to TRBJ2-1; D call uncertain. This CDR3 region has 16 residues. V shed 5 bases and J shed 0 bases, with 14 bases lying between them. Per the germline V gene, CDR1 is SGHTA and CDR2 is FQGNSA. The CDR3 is CASSRLATSSYNEQFF. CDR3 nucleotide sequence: TGTGCCAGCAGCCGTTTAGCAACCAGCTCCTACAATGAGCAGTTCTTC.

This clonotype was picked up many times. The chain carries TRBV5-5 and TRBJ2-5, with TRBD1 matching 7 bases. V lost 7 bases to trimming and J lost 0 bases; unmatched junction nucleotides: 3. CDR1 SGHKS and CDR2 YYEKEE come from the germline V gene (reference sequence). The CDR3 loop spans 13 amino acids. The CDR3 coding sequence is TGTGCCAGCCGAGGACAGGACCAAGAGACCCAGTACTTC. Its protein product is CASRGQDQETQYF.

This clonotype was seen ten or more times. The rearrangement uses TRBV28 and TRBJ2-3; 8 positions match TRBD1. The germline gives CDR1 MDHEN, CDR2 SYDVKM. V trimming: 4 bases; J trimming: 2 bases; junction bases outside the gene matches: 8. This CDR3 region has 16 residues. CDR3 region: CASSSGTGGFTDTQYF. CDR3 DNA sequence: TGTGCCAGCAGTTCCGGGACAGGAGGCTTCACAGATACGCAGTATTTT.

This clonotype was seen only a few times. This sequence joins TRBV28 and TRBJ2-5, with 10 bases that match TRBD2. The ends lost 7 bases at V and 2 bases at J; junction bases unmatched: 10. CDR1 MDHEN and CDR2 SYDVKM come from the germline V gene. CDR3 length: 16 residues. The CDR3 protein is CASIPSGSLRQETQYF. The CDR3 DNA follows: TGTGCCAGCATCCCTAGCGGGAGTCTGAGACAAGAGACCCAGTACTTC.

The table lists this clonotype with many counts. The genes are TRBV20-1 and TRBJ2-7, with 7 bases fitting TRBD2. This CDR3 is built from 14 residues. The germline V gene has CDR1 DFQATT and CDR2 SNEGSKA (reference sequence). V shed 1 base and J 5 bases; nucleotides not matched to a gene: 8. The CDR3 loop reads CSARGELAIDEQYF. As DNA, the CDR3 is TGCAGTGCTAGAGGCGAACTAGCGATAGACGAGCAGTACTTC.

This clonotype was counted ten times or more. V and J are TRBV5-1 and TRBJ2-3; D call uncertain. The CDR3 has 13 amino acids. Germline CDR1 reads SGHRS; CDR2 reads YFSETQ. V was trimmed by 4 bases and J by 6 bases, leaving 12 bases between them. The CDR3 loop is CASSPIGWDTQYF. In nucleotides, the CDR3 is TGCGCCAGCAGCCCCATTGGCTGGGATACGCAGTATTTT.

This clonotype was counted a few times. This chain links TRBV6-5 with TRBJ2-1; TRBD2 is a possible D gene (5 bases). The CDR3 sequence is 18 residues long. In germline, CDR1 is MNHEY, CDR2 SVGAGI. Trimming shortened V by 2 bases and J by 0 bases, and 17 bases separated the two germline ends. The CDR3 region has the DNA TGTGCCAGCAGTTACCTACCACGGACGGGGAGCTCCTACAATGAGCAGTTCTTC. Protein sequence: CASSYLPRTGSSYNEQFF.